This T cell receptor (beta chain) was captured in a study of blood T cell repertoires in COVID-19 (dated by TCRdb to 2020 to 2021). Study-level background: Samples covering the acute and convalescent phases of COVID-19 were provided by collaborators in the United States, Italy and Spain. The material from the prospective study consisted of cDNA or gDNA derived from T cells, B-cell-depleted T cells, or PBMCs. Deeply sampled blood TCRbeta repertoires from subjects exposed to, actively infected with, or recovered from COVID-19 were included in the dataset. A freely available public database, intended as a resource for researchers studying the immune response to SARS-CoV-2, is where the repertoires were released. The samples were drawn from two sources: the first 160 participants of the ongoing ImmuneRACE study, and 1,000 to 1,500 subjects contributed by 6 global collaborators. The sample metadata nearly always contained a de-identified subject ID, COVID-19 status, age in years and sex. Where available, HLA class I and class II types were taken from metadata supplied by the sample provider and were not determined by assay-based typing. General conclusions and limits of the study: How much clinical and demographic metadata was included differed by source and by participant, and the metadata was provided uncurated.

The immunoSEQ Assay, a bias-controlled multiplex PCR, was used to amplify TCRbeta CDR3 regions from genomic DNA. Regarding the original processing steps: Nucleated cell counts per sample were estimated from amplification of reference gene primers within the assay. To quantify the absolute abundance of each unique TCRbeta CDR3 rearrangement, sequence reads were collapsed and filtered. Productive Simpson clonality was computed per sample as the square root of Simpson's diversity index over productive rearrangements. The source is immuneACCESS, and TCRdb retained only in-frame sequences with V and J called. Part of the clones is not carried over; for the studies checked, unresolved V genes explain less than half of this, and the remainder is unexplained. The DNA was the basis for D and trimming; V, J and clone size are from that table. The sample contains 150,000 to 200,000 clones, around 77% of them found a single time. The ten largest clonotypes hold about 3% of the sample.

Including the terminal cysteine and phenylalanine, the CDR3 comprises 15 residues. Left in the record is the CDR3 DNA by itself, 45 bases read in frame from the first base. Trimming accounts for 10 bases at V and 3 bases at J, while the number of junction bases matched to no gene is 7. From the germline V gene, CDR1 is KGHDR and CDR2 is SFDVKD. Each collaborating institution followed its own protocols to collect whole blood in K2EDTA tubes. For TCRbeta analysis, collaborator samples were shipped as frozen whole blood, as isolated PBMCs, or as DNA extracted from either sample type. Concerning this clone: Its specific antigen is unknown. Within one base of it there is no much larger clone, and no base qualities were kept.

The source material was peripheral blood. The source is a man in his 70s with acute or convalescent COVID-19. The chain was built from TRBV24-1 and TRBJ2-7; TRBD2 matches 14 bases in the middle. The DNA sequence is given as TGTGCCACGGGACTAGCGGGAGTCCCCTTCTACGAGCAGTACTTC. This is translated as CATGLAGVPFYEQYF.